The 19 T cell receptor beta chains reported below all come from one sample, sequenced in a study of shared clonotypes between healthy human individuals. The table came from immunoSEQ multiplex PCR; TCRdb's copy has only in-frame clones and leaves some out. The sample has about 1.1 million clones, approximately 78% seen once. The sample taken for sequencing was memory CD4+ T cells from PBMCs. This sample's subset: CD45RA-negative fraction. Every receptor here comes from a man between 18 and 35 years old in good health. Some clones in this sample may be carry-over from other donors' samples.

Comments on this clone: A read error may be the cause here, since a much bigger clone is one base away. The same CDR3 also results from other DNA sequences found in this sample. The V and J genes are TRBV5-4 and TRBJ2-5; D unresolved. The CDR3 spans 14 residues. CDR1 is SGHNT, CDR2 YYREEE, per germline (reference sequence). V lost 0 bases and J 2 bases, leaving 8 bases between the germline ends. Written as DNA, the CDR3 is TGTGCCAGCAGCTTGGGACTGGATCAAGAGACCCAGTACTTC. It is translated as CASSLGLDQETQYF.

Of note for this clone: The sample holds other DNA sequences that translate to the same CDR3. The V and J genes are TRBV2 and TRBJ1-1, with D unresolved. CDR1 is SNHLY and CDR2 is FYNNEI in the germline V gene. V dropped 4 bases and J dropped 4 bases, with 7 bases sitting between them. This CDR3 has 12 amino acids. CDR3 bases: TGTGCCAGCAGTGGCGGATCCACTGAAGCTTTCTTT. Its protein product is CASSGGSTEAFF.

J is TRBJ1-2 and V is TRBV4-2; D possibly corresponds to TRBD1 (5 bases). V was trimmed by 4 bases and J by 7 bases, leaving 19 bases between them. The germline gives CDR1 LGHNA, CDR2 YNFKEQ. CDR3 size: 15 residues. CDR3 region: CASSPLGDVSTGYTF. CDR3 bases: TGTGCCAGCAGCCCCCTAGGGGATGTCTCTACTGGCTACACCTTC.

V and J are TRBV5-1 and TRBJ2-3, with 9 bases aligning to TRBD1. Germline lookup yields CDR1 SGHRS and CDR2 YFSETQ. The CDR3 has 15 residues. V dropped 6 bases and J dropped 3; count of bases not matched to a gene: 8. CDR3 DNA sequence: TGCGCCAGCAACAGACAGGGGGATGGGACAGATACGCAGTATTTT. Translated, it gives CASNRQGDGTDTQYF.

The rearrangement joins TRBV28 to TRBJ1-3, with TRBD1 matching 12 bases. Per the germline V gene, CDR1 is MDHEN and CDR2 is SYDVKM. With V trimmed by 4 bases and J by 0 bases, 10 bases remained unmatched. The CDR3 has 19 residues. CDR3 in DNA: TGTGCCAGCAGTTCTATACCGGGACAGGGGGCCCTCTCTGGAAACACCATATATTTT. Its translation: CASSSIPGQGALSGNTIYF.

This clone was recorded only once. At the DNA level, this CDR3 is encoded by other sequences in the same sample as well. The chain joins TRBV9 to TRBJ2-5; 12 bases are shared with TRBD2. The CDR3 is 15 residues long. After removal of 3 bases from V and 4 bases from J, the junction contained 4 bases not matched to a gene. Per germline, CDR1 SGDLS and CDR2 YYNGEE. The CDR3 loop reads CASSATSGRGETQYF. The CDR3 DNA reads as TGTGCCAGCAGCGCGACTAGCGGGAGAGGAGAGACCCAGTACTTC.

Here the CDR3 reads CASSWTGTGNYQPQHF. The CDR3, as DNA: TGTGCCAGCAGCTGGACCGGGACAGGAAATTATCAGCCCCAGCATTTT. V and J are TRBV7-2 and TRBJ1-5; 8 bases align to TRBD1. The J segment lost 5 bases and the V segment lost 4 bases, leaving 10 bases of the junction unmatched. The germline CDR1 and CDR2 sequences are SGHTA and FQGNSA. The CDR3 sequence is 16 residues long.

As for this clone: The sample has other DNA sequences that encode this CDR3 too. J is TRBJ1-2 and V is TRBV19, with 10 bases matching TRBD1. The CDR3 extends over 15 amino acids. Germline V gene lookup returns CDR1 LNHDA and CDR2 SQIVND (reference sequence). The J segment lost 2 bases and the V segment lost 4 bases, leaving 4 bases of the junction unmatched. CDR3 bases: TGTGCCAGTAGTAGGCCGGGACAGGGGAACTATGGCTACACCTTC. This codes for CASSRPGQGNYGYTF.

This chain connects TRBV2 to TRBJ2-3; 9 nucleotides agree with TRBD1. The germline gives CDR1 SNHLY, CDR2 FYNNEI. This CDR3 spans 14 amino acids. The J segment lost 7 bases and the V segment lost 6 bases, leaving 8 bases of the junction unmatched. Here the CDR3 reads CASRLRTGEHTQYF. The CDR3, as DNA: TGTGCCAGCAGGCTTAGGACAGGGGAGCATACGCAGTATTTT.

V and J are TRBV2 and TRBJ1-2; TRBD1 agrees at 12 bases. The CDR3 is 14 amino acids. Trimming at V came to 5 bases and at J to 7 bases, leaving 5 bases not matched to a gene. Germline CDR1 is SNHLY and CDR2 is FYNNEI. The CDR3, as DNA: TGTGCCAGCAGTACGGGACAGGGGGCAGGTGGCTACACCTTC. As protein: CASSTGQGAGGYTF.

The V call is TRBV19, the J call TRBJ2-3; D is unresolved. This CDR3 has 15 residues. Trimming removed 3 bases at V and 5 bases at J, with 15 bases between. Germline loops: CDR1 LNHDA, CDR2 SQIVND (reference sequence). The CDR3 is CASSILGTVQDTQYF. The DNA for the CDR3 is TGTGCCAGTAGTATCCTAGGCACAGTTCAAGATACGCAGTATTTT. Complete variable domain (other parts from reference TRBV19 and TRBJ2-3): DGGITQSPKYLFRKEGQNVTLSCEQNLNHDAMYWYRQDPGQGLRLIYYSQIVNDFQKGDIAEGYSVSREKKESFPLTVTSAQKNPTAFYLCASSILGTVQDTQYFGPGTRLTVL.

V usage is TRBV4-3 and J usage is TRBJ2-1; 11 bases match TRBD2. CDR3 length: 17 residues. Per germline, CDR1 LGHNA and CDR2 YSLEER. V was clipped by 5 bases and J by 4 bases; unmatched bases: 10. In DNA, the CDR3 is TGCGCCAGCAGCTACCTACCGACTAGCGGGACGTACAATGAGCAGTTCTTC. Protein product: CASSYLPTSGTYNEQFF.

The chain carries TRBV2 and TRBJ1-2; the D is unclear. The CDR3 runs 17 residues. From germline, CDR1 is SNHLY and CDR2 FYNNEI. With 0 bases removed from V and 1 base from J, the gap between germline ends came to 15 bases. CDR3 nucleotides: TGTGCCAGCAGTGAAGCGCTTAGACACTTATATAACTATGGCTACACCTTC. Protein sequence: CASSEALRHLYNYGYTF.

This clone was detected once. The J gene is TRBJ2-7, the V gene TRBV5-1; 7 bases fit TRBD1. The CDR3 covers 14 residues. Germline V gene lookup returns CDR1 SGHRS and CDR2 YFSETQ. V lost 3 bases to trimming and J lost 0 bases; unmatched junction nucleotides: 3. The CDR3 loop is CASSSGQPSYEQYF. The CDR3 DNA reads TGCGCCAGCAGCTCGGGACAGCCCTCCTACGAGCAGTACTTC.

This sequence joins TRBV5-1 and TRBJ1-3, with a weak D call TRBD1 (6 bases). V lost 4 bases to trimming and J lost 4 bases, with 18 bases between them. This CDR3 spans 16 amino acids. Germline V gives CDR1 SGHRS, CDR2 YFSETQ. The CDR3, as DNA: TGCGCCAGCAGCCCCCAGGCCGGGGGGCCAGGAAACACCATATATTTT. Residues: CASSPQAGGPGNTIYF.

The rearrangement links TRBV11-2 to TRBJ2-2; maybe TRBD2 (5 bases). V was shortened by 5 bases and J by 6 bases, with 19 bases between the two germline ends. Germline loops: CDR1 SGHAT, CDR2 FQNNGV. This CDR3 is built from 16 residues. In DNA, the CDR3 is TGTGCCAGCAGCCAAACTAGATCCCTTTGGGCCGGGGAGCTGTTTTTT. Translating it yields CASSQTRSLWAGELFF.

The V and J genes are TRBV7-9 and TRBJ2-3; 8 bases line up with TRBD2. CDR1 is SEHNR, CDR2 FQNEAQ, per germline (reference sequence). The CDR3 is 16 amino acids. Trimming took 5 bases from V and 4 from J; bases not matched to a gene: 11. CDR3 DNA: TGTGCCAGCAGCCCGTCGCGAGCGGGAGCCGCAGATACGCAGTATTTT. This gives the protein CASSPSRAGAADTQYF.

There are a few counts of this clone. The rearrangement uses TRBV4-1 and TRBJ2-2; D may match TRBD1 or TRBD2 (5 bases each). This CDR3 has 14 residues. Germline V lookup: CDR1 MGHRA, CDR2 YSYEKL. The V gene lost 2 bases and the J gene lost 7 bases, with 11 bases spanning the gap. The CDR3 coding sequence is TGCGCCAGCAGCCAATTTGGGGGTGGCGGGGAGCTGTTTTTT. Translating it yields CASSQFGGGGELFF.

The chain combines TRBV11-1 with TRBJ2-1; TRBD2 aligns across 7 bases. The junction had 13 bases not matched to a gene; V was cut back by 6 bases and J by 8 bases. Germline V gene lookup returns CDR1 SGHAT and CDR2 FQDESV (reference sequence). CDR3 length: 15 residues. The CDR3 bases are TGTGCCAGCAGTTCTGGACTAGGAAGTGAGCATGAGCAGTTCTTC. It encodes CASSSGLGSEHEQFF.